The entry below gives a single TCR beta chain sequence along with its context. Its specificity is unknown. These data belong to a study of beta chain features in type 1 diabetes. About the study: When patients were set against healthy donors, age, gender and cell yields were similar.

What was sequenced were expressed TCRB transcripts, since all of the isolated RNA had been reverse transcribed. The table came from immunoSEQ multiplex PCR; TCRdb's copy has only in-frame clones and leaves some out. The table records about 260,000 clones, around 20% of them present only once. Study-level results: Over-representation of high TCR-expressing cells was a possible consequence of cDNA sequencing. For Type 1 diabetes patients, all four CD4+ subsets carried TCRB CDR3s that were moderately but significantly shorter.

The CDR3 loop spans 14 amino acids. Trimming pared 8 bases from V and 2 bases from J, leaving 18 bases between. Germline-derived CDR1 and CDR2 are GTSNPN and SVGIG (reference sequence). CD45RO/CCR7/CD25/CD127/CD95/CD27 sorting isolated CD4+ naive, central memory, regulatory and stem cell-like memory cells. This sequence was found in a woman between 40 and 50 years old with type 1 diabetes. The gene calls are TRBV30 and TRBJ1-2; D may be TRBD1 (5 bases). The sample consisted of naive CD4+ T cells from blood. CDR3 nucleotides: TGTGCCCATTCCCCTTGGGGGGGGAACTATGGCTACACCTTC. It yields the protein CAHSPWGGNYGYTF.